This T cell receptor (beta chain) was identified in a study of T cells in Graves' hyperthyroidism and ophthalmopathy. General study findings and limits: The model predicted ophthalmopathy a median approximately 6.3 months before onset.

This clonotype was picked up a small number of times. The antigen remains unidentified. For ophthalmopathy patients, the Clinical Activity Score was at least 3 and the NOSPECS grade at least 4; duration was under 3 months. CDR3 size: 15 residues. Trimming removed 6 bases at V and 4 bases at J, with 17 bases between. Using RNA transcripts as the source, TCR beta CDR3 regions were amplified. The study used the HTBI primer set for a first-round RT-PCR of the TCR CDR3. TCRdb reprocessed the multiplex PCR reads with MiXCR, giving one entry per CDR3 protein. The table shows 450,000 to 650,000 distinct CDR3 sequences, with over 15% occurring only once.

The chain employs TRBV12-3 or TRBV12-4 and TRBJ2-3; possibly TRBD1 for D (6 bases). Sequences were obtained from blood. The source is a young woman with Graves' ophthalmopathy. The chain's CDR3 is CASRTSGERADTQYF. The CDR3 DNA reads TGTGCCAGCAGGACTTCAGGGGAAAGGGCAGATACGCAGTATTTT.